These 23 T cell receptor beta chains came from one sample sequenced in a study of blood T cells in healthy people across ages. Then a second PCR, running roughly 6 to 12 cycles, was carried out with a sample-barcoded 5' primer and a J-beta primer mix. One entry per CDR3 protein, called by TCRdb with MiXCR from the 5' RACE reads. Here the sample spans about 1,800,000 distinct CDR3 sequences, 28% being singletons. The sequencing sample was made of blood. Receptors were obtained from a woman in her 30s in good health.

This clonotype was seen ten or more times. This chain uses TRBV27 with TRBJ1-2; the D gene is possibly TRBD1 (5 bases). Germline values: CDR1 MNHEY, CDR2 SMNVEV (reference sequence). The CDR3 sequence is 14 residues long. V lost 6 bases to trimming and J lost 2 bases, with 13 bases between them. This chain's CDR3 is CASSFSQGNYGYTF. The CDR3 nucleotides are TGTGCCAGCAGCTTCTCCCAGGGCAACTATGGCTACACCTTC.

About this clonotype: A much more abundant neighbour one base away suggests this may be a read error. V usage is TRBV5-6 and J usage is TRBJ2-5; tentative D call: TRBD1 (5 bases). V lost 0 bases and J 5 bases, leaving 11 bases between the germline ends. CDR3 length: 14 residues. CDR1 is SGHDT and CDR2 is YYEEEE in the germline V gene. The DNA for the CDR3 is TGTGCCAGCAGCTTGGAAGGGGCTGTGGAGACCCAGTACTTC. It specifies CASSLEGAVETQYF.

This sequence joins TRBV20-1 and TRBJ2-5, with a weak D call TRBD2 (7 bases). The DNA end is a closer match to TRBJ2-7, so the J assignment may be wrong. The length of the CDR3 is 16 residues. The germline gives CDR1 DFQATT, CDR2 SNEGSKA (reference sequence). CDR3 region: CSASPPGGQGGYEQYF. CDR3 nucleotide sequence: TGCAGTGCTAGCCCGCCCGGGGGGCAGGGTGGCTACGAGCAGTACTTC.

As to this clonotype: This may be a read error: a much more frequent sequence differs by one nucleotide. The chain joins TRBV29-1 to TRBJ2-1; 9 bases align to TRBD1. Germline V CDR1 and CDR2: SQVTM, ANQGSEA. V lost 5 bases to trimming and J lost 13 bases; unmatched junction nucleotides: 9. The CDR3 sequence is 12 residues long. CDR3 nucleotides: TGCAGCGTTCAACAGGGGGCGGACATTCAGTTCTTC. This encodes CSVQQGADIQFF.

The table lists this clonotype with a few counts. This may come from a read error, since a much larger clone is one base off. The DNA for the CDR3 is TGTGCCAGCGGGAACGACAGGGGACCGGGTAATGAGCAGTTCTTC. Its protein product is CASGNDRGPGNEQFF. The chain has TRBV6-5 and TRBJ2-1, with 8 bases lining up with TRBD1. V lost 8 bases, J lost 7 bases, and 13 bases stayed unmatched. The CDR3 spans 15 residues. Per the germline V gene, CDR1 is MNHEY and CDR2 is SVGAGI.

This clonotype has a count of ten or more. The chain uses TRBV5-5 and TRBJ2-7, with D perhaps TRBD2 (6 bases). Germline CDR1 reads SGHKS; CDR2 reads YYEKEE (reference sequence). The V end lost 4 bases, the J end lost 4 bases, and 15 bases lay between the germline ends. CDR3 length: 14 amino acids. The CDR3 coding sequence is TGTGCCAGCAGCCGGAGGGAGCTTCTTTACGAGCAGTACTTC. Residues: CASSRRELLYEQYF. The whole variable domain, filled in from reference TRBV5-5 and TRBJ2-7, reads DAGVTQSPTHLIKTRGQQVTLRCSPISGHKSVSWYQQVLGQGPQFIFQYYEKEERGRGNFPDRFSARQFPNYSSELNVNALLLGDSALYLCASSRRELLYEQYFGPGTRLTVT.

The chain couples TRBV4-3 to TRBJ1-2; no clear D. Per germline, CDR1 LGHNA and CDR2 YSLEER. V was cut by 0 bases and J by 4 bases, with 12 bases left in between. CDR3 size: 15 residues. The CDR3 nucleotides are TGCGCCAGCAGCCAAGACGGACTCTTCCCCTATGGCTACACCTTC. Translation: CASSQDGLFPYGYTF.

The gene calls are TRBV6-5 and TRBJ2-7; D call uncertain. The V and J ends lost 0 bases and 0 bases respectively, with 6 bases between them. This CDR3 region has 14 residues. Germline V CDR1 and CDR2: MNHEY, SVGAGI. CDR3 in DNA: TGTGCCAGCAGTTACTCGGACCCCTCCTACGAGCAGTACTTC. Protein sequence: CASSYSDPSYEQYF.

The gene calls are TRBV2 and TRBJ1-3; no clear D gene. The germline CDR1 and CDR2 sequences are SNHLY and FYNNEI. CDR3 length equals 13 residues. The CDR3 DNA is TGTGCTATCCGCCCCGGTGCAGGAAACACCATATATTTT. Translated, it gives CAIRPGAGNTIYF.

This clonotype was seen ten or more times. The chain employs TRBV6-6 and TRBJ1-2; no clear D. Germline lookup yields CDR1 MNHNY and CDR2 SVGAGI (reference sequence). V was pared by 2 bases and J by 8 bases, with 12 bases between. This CDR3 contains 13 residues. The CDR3 DNA reads TGTGCCAGCAGTTACCCCAGCCAAGAAGGCTACACCTTC. Translation: CASSYPSQEGYTF.

The rearrangement links TRBV7-8 to TRBJ2-5; 8 positions agree with TRBD2. The ends lost 5 bases at V and 11 bases at J; junction bases unmatched: 22. CDR3 length equals 17 residues. Germline-derived CDR1 and CDR2 are SGHVS and FQNEAQ. The CDR3 loop is CASSPDILAGRANEQYF. The CDR3 DNA is TGTGCCAGCAGCCCCGACATCCTAGCCGGGAGGGCCAATGAGCAGTACTTC.

The chain uses TRBV15 and TRBJ1-1; 7 bases align to TRBD1. With 4 bases clipped from V and 7 bases from J, the junction kept 9 bases outside the gene matches. This CDR3 has 14 residues. Germline V CDR1 and CDR2: LNHNV, YYDKDF (reference sequence). CDR3 sequence reads: CATSKDRVRVEAFF. CDR3 nucleotides: TGTGCCACCAGCAAAGACAGGGTGCGAGTTGAAGCTTTCTTT.

This clonotype was observed a few times. The chain recombines TRBV5-4 with TRBJ2-5; D is perhaps TRBD1 (5 bases). The CDR3 is 14 residues long. Germline V gives CDR1 SGHNT, CDR2 YYREEE (reference sequence). Trimming cost V 2 bases and J 3 bases, with 11 bases left between them. CDR3 bases: TGTGCCAGCAGCTTTCCGGGCAGGGAAGAGACCCAGTACTTC. As protein: CASSFPGREETQYF.

This clonotype has a handful of counts. V gene TRBV28 combines with J gene TRBJ1-2; a weak D match, TRBD1 (5 bases). CDR1 is MDHEN, CDR2 SYDVKM, per germline. V lost 1 base and J lost 10, with 7 bases in between. The CDR3 loop spans 11 amino acids. This CDR3 is CASSLSRVYTF. The DNA for the CDR3 is TGTGCCAGCAGTTTATCCAGGGTCTACACCTTC.

This clonotype was recorded at least ten times. Compared with germline, one end of the junction differs, possibly owing to a read error. The chain recombines TRBV12-3 or TRBV12-4 with TRBJ2-3; tentatively, D is TRBD2 (6 bases). The CDR3 spans 15 residues. In nucleotides, the CDR3 is TGTGCCAGCAGTTCCCTGGGTAGCGGCACGGATACGCAGTATTTT. Residues: CASSSLGSGTDTQYF.

The chain combines TRBV5-1 with TRBJ2-7, with a tentative D call TRBD2 (6 bases). Deletions cut 4 bases from V and 7 bases from J, with 18 bases between. CDR3 length: 14 residues. Germline V gene data show CDR1 as SGHRS and CDR2 as YFSETQ. The DNA of the CDR3 is TGCGCCAGCAGCGTGACTAGACGGGAATGGGAGCAGTACTTC. Translation gives CASSVTRREWEQYF.

The rearrangement links TRBV29-1 to TRBJ2-3; D might be TRBD1 or TRBD2, each matching 6 bases. The V and J ends lost 7 bases and 4 bases respectively, with 18 bases between them. This CDR3 region has 14 residues. Germline CDR1 is SQVTM and CDR2 is ANQGSEA. For the CDR3, the DNA is TGCAGCGCTGACTTCGGGGGCCCCCCAGATACGCAGTATTTT. Encoded protein: CSADFGGPPDTQYF.

Comments on this clonotype: An end of the junction differs from the germline gene, which may be a read error. The chain links TRBV7-6 to TRBJ1-2, with 8 bases that match TRBD1. The germline V gene has CDR1 SGHVS and CDR2 FNYEAQ. The CDR3 has 14 amino acids. DNA for the CDR3: TGTGCCAGCAGTCCTGACAGGGGTGCCTATGGCTGCACCTTC. This gives the protein CASSPDRGAYGCTF.

This clonotype was recorded at least ten times. This chain connects TRBV5-1 to TRBJ1-1, with 7 bases lining up with TRBD1. CDR3 length: 14 residues. J lost 6 bases, V lost 2 bases, and 7 bases had no gene match. Germline V lookup: CDR1 SGHRS, CDR2 YFSETQ. The CDR3: CASSFGGGEPEAFF. In nucleotides, the CDR3 is TGCGCCAGCAGCTTTGGAGGGGGCGAACCTGAAGCTTTCTTT.

V and J are TRBV7-9 and TRBJ2-7; 9 nucleotides line up with TRBD1. The CDR3 runs to 14 residues. The V segment lost 5 bases and the J segment 6 bases; nucleotides outside the gene matches: 8. Germline V gene lookup returns CDR1 SEHNR and CDR2 FQNEAQ (reference sequence). CDR3 sequence reads: CASSPGQGNSEQYF. The CDR3 region has the DNA TGTGCCAGCAGCCCGGGACAGGGAAATAGCGAGCAGTACTTC.

The chain combines TRBV7-2 with TRBJ2-3, with 11 positions matching TRBD1. CDR1 and CDR2 (germline): SGHTA, FQGNSA. CDR3 size: 20 residues. Unmatched junction bases numbered 20, after V lost 5 bases and J lost 4 bases. The CDR3 coding sequence is TGTGCCAGCAGCCCTCGGTTGTCGTTGACCGGGACAGGGGGAGCAGATACGCAGTATTTT. This sequence encodes CASSPRLSLTGTGGADTQYF.

This clonotype came up a few times. CDR3 in DNA: TGTGCCAGCAGCTTAAGAGGGGGACAGAAGGATTATGGCTACACCTTC. Protein sequence: CASSLRGGQKDYGYTF. The gene calls are TRBV7-9 and TRBJ1-2, with 7 bases matching TRBD1. V was clipped by 2 bases and J by 5 bases; unmatched bases: 11. This CDR3 is 16 amino acids long. Germline CDR1 and CDR2: SEHNR and FQNEAQ (reference sequence). Variable domain in full (rest from reference TRBV7-9 and TRBJ1-2): DTGVSQNPRHKITKRGQNVTFRCDPISEHNRLYWYRQTLGQGPEFLTYFQNEAQLEKSRLLSDRFSAERPKGSFSTLEIQRTEQGDSAMYLCASSLRGGQKDYGYTFGSGTRLTVV.

This clonotype was found a few times. The chain carries TRBV18 and TRBJ1-2; D is perhaps TRBD1 (6 bases). This CDR3 comprises 15 residues. The germline V gene encodes CDR1 KGHSH and CDR2 LQKENI. V shed 3 bases and J shed 8 bases, with 19 bases lying between them. In nucleotides, the CDR3 is TGTGCCAGCTCACCGACGGACAGCACCGACGGCGGCTACACCTTC. Protein sequence: CASSPTDSTDGGYTF. The whole variable domain, filled in from reference TRBV18 and TRBJ1-2, reads NAGVMQNPRHLVRRRGQEARLRCSPMKGHSHVYWYRQLPEEGLKFMVYLQKENIIDESGMPKERFSAEFPKEGPSILRIQQVVRGDSAAYFCASSPTDSTDGGYTFGSGTRLTVV.